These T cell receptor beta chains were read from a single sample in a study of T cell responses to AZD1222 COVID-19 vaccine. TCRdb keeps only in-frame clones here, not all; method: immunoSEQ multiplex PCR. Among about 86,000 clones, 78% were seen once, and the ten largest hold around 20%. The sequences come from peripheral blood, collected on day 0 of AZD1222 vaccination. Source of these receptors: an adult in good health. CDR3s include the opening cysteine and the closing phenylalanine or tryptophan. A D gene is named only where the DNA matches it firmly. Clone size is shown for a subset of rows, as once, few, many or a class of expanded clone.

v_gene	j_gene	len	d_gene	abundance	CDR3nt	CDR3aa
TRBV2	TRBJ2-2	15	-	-	TGTGCCAGCAGTGAATGGGGGTATAACACCGGGGAGCTGTTTTTT	CASSEWGYNTGELFF
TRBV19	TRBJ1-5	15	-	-	TGTGCCAGTAGTATCCGCTTCCAGGGCGGGGAGCCCCAGCATTTT	CASSIRFQGGEPQHF
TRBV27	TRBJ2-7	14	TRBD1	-	TGTGCCAGCAGTCCGCGGACAGGGGAATACGAGCAGTACTTC	CASSPRTGEYEQYF
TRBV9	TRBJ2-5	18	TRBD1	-	TGTGCCAGCAGCGGGGCCGACGGCCTTACAGGGGTCGGAGAGACCCAGTACTTC	CASSGADGLTGVGETQYF
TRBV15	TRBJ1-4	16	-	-	TGTGCCACCAGCAGAGGTCGGGGGACAACTAATGAAAAACTGTTTTTT	CATSRGRGTTNEKLFF
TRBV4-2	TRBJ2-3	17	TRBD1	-	TGTGCCAGCAGCCAGCCCCGACAGGGGGCGGGCACAGATACGCAGTATTTT	CASSQPRQGAGTDTQYF
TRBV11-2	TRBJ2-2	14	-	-	TGTGCCAGCAGCTTCCCGGGAGTCAACGGGGAGCTGTTTTTT	CASSFPGVNGELFF
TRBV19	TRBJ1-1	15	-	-	TGTGCCAGTAGCACGAATTCACAGGGCAACACTGAAGCTTTCTTT	CASSTNSQGNTEAFF
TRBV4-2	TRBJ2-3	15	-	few	TGTGCCAGCAGCCAAGGCGGCAGGGTCACAGATACGCAGTATTTT	CASSQGGRVTDTQYF
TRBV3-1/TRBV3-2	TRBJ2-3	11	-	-	TGTGCCAGCAGACGGACAGATATGCAGTATTTT	CASRRTDMQYF
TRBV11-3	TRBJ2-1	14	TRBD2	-	TGTGCCAGCAGCCCGGGGACTACCAGACGGGAGCAGTTCTTC	CASSPGTTRREQFF
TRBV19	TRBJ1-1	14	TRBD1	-	TGTGCCAGTAGTTTACAGGGGACCGACACTGAAGCTTTCTTT	CASSLQGTDTEAFF
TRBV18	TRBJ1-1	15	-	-	TGTGCCAGCTCACCACCAGGGGTTCCGAACACTGAAGCTTTCTTT	CASSPPGVPNTEAFF
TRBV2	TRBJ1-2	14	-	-	TGTGCCAGCGACTCGGAACGGGCAAGTCGTGGCTACACCTTC	CASDSERASRGYTF
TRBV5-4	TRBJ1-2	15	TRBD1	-	TGTGCCAGCAGCCCGGGGACAGGGAAGGGCTATGGCTACACCTTC	CASSPGTGKGYGYTF
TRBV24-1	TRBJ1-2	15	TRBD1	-	TGTGCCACCAGTGATCCGGGACAGGGGGACTATGGCTACACCTTC	CATSDPGQGDYGYTF
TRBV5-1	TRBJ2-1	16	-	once	TGCGCCAGCAGCTTAAGGCAGGGTGCTAGCTCCAATGAGCAGTTCTTC	CASSLRQGASSNEQFF
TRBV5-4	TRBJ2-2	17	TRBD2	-	TGTGCCAGCAGCCCGGGGACTAGCGGGGGGAACACCGGGGAGCTGTTTTTT	CASSPGTSGGNTGELFF
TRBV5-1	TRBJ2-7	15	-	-	TGCGCCAGCAGCTTGGTTGGGTCTAGTTCCTACGAGCAGTACTTC	CASSLVGSSSYEQYF
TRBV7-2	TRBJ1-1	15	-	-	TGTGCCAGCAGCTTATATCGGGGTACGAACACTGAAGCTTTCTTT	CASSLYRGTNTEAFF
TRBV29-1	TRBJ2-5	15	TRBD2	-	TGCAGCGGTAGTCCGGGACTAGCGGGTACGGAGACCCAGTACTTC	CSGSPGLAGTETQYF
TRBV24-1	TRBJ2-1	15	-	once	TGTGCCACCAGTGATTGGGGAGCGTCTTACAATGAGCAGTTCTTC	CATSDWGASYNEQFF
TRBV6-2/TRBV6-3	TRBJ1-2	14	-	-	TGTGCCAGCAGCGCCGACAGTTTTAACTATGGCTACACCTTC	CASSADSFNYGYTF
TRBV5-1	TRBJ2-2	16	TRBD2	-	TGCGCCACGTCAGGAGCGGGGGGGACGAACACCGGGGAGCTGTTTTTT	CATSGAGGTNTGELFF
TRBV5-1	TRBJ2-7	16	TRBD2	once	TGCGCCAGCAGCTTGGGGCGGACTAGCGCGGGCTACGAGCAGTACTTC	CASSLGRTSAGYEQYF
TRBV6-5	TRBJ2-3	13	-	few	TGTGCCAGCCTCCCCGAGTTCACAGATACGCAGTATTTT	CASLPEFTDTQYF
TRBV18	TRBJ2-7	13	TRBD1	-	TGTGCCAGCTCAGAGACAGGGGGCCACGAGCAGTACTTC	CASSETGGHEQYF
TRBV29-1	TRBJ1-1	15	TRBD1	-	TGCAGCGTTGGCCCCCCGACAGGGTTGGGAACTGAAGCTTTCTTT	CSVGPPTGLGTEAFF
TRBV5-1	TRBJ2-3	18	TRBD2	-	TGCGCCAGCAGCTTGGAGGAAGCGGGAGGGCAAGGTGCAGATACGCAGTATTTT	CASSLEEAGGQGADTQYF
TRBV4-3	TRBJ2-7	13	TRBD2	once	TGCGCCAGCAGCCAAACCCGGGGGGGGGAGCAGTACTTC	CASSQTRGGEQYF
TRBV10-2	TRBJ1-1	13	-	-	TGCGCCAGCAGGGCAGGGGTATGGGCTGAAGCTTTCTTT	CASRAGVWAEAFF
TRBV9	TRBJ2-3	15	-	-	TGTGCCAGCAGCGCGGACTATGTTAGCACAGATACGCAGTATTTT	CASSADYVSTDTQYF
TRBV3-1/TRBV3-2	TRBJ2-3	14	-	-	TGTGCCAGCAGCCAAAACCGGGCCCAAGATACGCAGTATTTT	CASSQNRAQDTQYF
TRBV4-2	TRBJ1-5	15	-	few	TGTGCCAGCAGCCAAGACAGGTATAGCAATCAGCCCCAGCATTTT	CASSQDRYSNQPQHF
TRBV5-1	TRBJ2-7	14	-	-	TGCGCCAGCAGCTCTACTAGTACTGTGGGCGAGCAGTACTTC	CASSSTSTVGEQYF
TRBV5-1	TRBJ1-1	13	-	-	TGCGCCAGCAGTCCCAGGGTCGACACTGAAGCTTTCTTT	CASSPRVDTEAFF
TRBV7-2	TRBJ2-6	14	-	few	TGTGCCAGCAGCTTCCACTCTGGGGCCAACGTCCTGACTTTC	CASSFHSGANVLTF
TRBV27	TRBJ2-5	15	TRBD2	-	TGTGCCAGCAGTCTGGGACTAGCTACGCAAGAGACCCAGTACTTC	CASSLGLATQETQYF
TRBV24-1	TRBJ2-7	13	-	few	TGTGCCACCACGGGCAACCGGGGCTACGAGCAGTACTTC	CATTGNRGYEQYF
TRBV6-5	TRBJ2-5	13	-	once	TGTGCCAGCACCATCGCCCCCCTCCGGACCCAGTACTTC	CASTIAPLRTQYF
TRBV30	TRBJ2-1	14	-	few	TGTGCCTGGAGTGTACCCGGACGCGCTAATGAGCAGTTCTTC	CAWSVPGRANEQFF
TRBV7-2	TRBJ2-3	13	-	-	TGTGCCAGCAGCCGACTAGTCGGAGATACGCAGTATTTT	CASSRLVGDTQYF
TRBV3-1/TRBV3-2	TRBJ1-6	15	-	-	TGTGCCAGCAGCCAAGATGCAGGGAGAAATTCACCCCTCCACTTT	CASSQDAGRNSPLHF
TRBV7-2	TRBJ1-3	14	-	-	TGTGCCAGCAAGGACGGAAGAACTGGAAACACCATATATTTT	CASKDGRTGNTIYF
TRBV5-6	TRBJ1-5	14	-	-	TGTGCCAGCAGCTTCGCACTGGGGGATCAGCCCCAGCATTTT	CASSFALGDQPQHF
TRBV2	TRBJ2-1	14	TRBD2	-	TGTGCCAGCAGTGAGGGTCTAGCGGCCAATGAGCAGTTCTTC	CASSEGLAANEQFF
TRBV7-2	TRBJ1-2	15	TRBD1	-	TGTGCCAGCAGCCAGACAGGGCGCCCTAACTATGGCTACACCTTC	CASSQTGRPNYGYTF
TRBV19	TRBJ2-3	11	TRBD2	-	TGTGCCAGTAGTTTAGCGGGAGAACGGTATTTT	CASSLAGERYF
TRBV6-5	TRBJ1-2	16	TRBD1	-	TGTGCCAGCAGTTATTTCGGGACAGGGAATAACTATGGCTACACCTTC	CASSYFGTGNNYGYTF